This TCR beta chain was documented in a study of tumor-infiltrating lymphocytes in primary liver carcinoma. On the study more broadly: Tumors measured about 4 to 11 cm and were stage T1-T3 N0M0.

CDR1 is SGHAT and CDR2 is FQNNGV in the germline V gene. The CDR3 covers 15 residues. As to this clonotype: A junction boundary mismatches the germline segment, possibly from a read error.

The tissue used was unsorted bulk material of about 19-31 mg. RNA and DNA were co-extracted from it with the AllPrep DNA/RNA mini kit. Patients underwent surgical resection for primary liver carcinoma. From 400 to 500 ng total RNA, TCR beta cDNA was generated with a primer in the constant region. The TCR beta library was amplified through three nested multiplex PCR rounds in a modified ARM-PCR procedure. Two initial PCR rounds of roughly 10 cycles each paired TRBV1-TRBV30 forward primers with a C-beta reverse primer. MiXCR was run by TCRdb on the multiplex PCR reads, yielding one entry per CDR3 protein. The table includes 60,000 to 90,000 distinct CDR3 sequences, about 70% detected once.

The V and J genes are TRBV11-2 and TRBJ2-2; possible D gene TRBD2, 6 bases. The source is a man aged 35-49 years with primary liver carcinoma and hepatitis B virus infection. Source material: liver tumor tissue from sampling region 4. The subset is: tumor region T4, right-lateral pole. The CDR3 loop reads CTSFPPGVYTGELLF. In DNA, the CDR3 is TGTACCAGCTTCCCGCCGGGAGTGTACACCGGGGAGCTGTTGTTT.